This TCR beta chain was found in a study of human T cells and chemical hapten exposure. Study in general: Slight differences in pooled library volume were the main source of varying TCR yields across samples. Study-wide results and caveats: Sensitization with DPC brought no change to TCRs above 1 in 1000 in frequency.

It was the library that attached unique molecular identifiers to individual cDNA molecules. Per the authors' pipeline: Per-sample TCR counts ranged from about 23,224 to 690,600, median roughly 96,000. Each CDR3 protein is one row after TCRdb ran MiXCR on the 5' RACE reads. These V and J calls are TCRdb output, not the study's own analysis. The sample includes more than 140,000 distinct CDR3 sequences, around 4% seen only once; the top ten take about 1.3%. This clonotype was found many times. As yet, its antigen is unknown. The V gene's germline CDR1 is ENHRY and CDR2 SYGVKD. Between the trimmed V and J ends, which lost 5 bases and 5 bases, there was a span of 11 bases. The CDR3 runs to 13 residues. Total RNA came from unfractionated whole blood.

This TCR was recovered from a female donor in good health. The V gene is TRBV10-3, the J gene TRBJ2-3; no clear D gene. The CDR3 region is CAISQGLRDTQYF. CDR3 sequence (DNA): TGTGCCATCAGTCAAGGGCTCCGAGATACGCAGTATTTT.